Detailed here is one TCR beta chain. This clone's antigen is unknown. Base qualities were left out, and no much larger clone turns up one base away. The immunoSEQ Assay was the method used to sequence TCRbeta CDR3 regions. After extraction, genomic DNA underwent amplification by bias-controlled multiplex PCR, followed by high-throughput sequencing. Per the original workflow: To quantify the absolute abundance of every unique TCRbeta CDR3 region, sequences were collapsed and filtered. T cell fraction was estimated by normalizing TCRbeta template counts to usable DNA, with usable DNA measured through amplification of reference genes found in all nucleated cells. Repertoire TCRs were annotated as SARS-CoV-2-specific when V gene, CDR3 amino acid sequence and J gene were exactly matched to a known reactive TCR set. The reference SARS-CoV-2 TCR set was obtained from MIRA and was filtered for enrichment in COVID-19-positive ImmuneCODE repertoires, whereby public or cross-reactive TCRs were removed. Drawing on the MIRA antigens, annotated TCRs were analysed further at the level of specific ORF or position within ORF. Breadth was defined as the number of annotated unique rearrangements divided by the total number of unique productive rearrangements, and depth was defined as the summed frequency of the annotated unique rearrangements. Group comparisons of TCR breadth used two-sided Wilcoxon rank-sum tests. Sourced from immuneACCESS, this table was stored by TCRdb with only in-frame sequences that have V and J called. A share of the clones is absent; for the studies checked, an unresolved V gene accounts for under half, and the remainder has no known explanation. Clone size and the V and J calls come from that table; the DNA yielded D and trimming. The sample table holds about 440,000 clones, of which approximately 88% were seen once. Clones ranked in the top ten supply over 10% of the sample.

This specimen belongs to a study of Ad26.COV2.S vaccination and SARS-CoV-2 variants (dated by TCRdb to the early 2020s). Notes on the research overall: Donors in the vaccine arm were drawn from COV1001, a multicentre, randomized, double-blind, placebo-controlled phase I-IIa trial testing Ad26.COV2.S in healthy adults. Ad26.COV2.S was administered intramuscularly at a dose of 5x10^10 or 1x10^11 viral particles, either as one shot or as two shots given 56 days apart. TCRbeta repertoire sequencing served as the tool for gauging how specific and how broad the SARS-CoV-2-reactive T cell receptors were following Ad26.COV2.S vaccination. A total of approximately 30 samples were included in the TCR-sequenced set, comprising about 20 Ad26.COV2.S vaccine recipients, 5 placebo recipients and 8 SARS-CoV-2 convalescent individuals. Participants in the trial were split at random into five groups of five each, receiving low-dose or high-dose Ad26.COV2.S once or twice, or else placebo on both occasions. Investigators remained blinded to trial group allocation during experiments and outcome assessment. The investigation overall reported the following: It was noted by the authors that total T cell responses may have been underestimated by the TCR breadth and depth analyses. The study was not powered to compare responses between vaccine doses or regimens. Ad26.COV2.S recipients had higher spike-specific TCR breadth than placebo recipients (P = 0.0014). Vaccine and placebo recipients had similar non-spike TCR breadth, a finding consistent with the vaccine containing only spike. After vaccination, substantial breadth of spike-specific CD8+ and CD4+ T cell responses was reported.

The sample's treatment or condition, from its label and the paper: 19 received Ad26.COV2.S at low or high dose, single or two shots; 5 received placebo; per-sample allocation not given. For vaccine and placebo recipients, repertoires were sequenced using samples collected on day 63 after the first injection. Cohort 1b enrolled around 23 adults aged 18-55 years at a single site in Boston, USA, between 29 July and 7 August 2020. As a vaccine, Ad26.COV2.S was a replication-incompetent adenovirus type 26 vector that expressed a prefusion-stabilized SARS-CoV-2 spike protein derived from the original Wuhan strain. Reading the germline V gene gives CDR1 SGDLS and CDR2 YYNGEE. The CDR3 holds 15 amino acids from the cysteine to the phenylalanine. The only DNA kept is the CDR3, 45 bases in frame from the first base. V and J lose 7 bases and 6 bases, and a span of 17 bases separates them.

Recombination connected TRBV9 to TRBJ1-6, with TRBD1 perhaps the D gene, on 5 matching bases. The sequence came from a person aged 18-65 years who received the Ad26.COV2.S COVID-19 vaccine or a placebo. The sample was peripheral blood, taken in a trial of Ad26.COV2.S vaccine versus placebo. Here is the DNA: TGTGCCAGCGCCGAGGGGTCCAAGCGTAATTCACCCCTCCACTTT. Its translation is CASAEGSKRNSPLHF.